The sample holds many counts of the clone carrying this T cell receptor (beta chain). This record comes from a study of blood T cell repertoires in COVID-19. In the study overall: From the United States, Italy and Spain came samples of acute and convalescent COVID-19. T cells, B-cell-depleted T cells, or PBMCs provided the cDNA or gDNA that served as material.

The V gene's germline CDR1 is MNHEY and CDR2 SVGAGI. The CDR3 has 15 amino acids. J lost 6 bases, V lost 0 bases, and 3 bases had no gene match. Which cohort a participant joined came from the clinical history participants gave. Each recovered donor of Cohort 3 presented with two negative PCRs, clearance, or symptom resolution. The assay was immunoSEQ multiplex PCR, and TCRdb's table has in-frame clones only and misses some. The sample comprises 100,000 to 150,000 clones, 84% of which are singletons, and 3.5% to 4% rests with the top ten. Specimen: PBMCs or T cells enriched from blood (not recorded which). The chain employs TRBV6-5 and TRBJ2-7, with TRBD1 matching over 12 bases. The receptor was isolated from a woman in her twenties or thirties who had recovered from COVID-19. CDR3 DNA sequence: TGTGCCAGCAGTTACTCGGGACAGGGGGCTGCCGAGCAGTACTTC. Protein: CASSYSGQGAAEQYF.